The 11 T cell receptor beta chains below all came from one sample that was sequenced in a study of blood T cell repertoires in COVID-19. Sequencing was performed with immunoSEQ multiplex PCR; in TCRdb, only in-frame clones are kept and a portion is missing. The sample lists fewer than 75,000 clones, around 90% occurring once. Sequenced material: peripheral blood. The source of these receptors is a human donor in a cohort sampled during active COVID-19.

V is TRBV19 and J is TRBJ1-5; 8 bases match TRBD1. V lost 7 bases and J lost 4; bases outside the gene matches: 9. Germline CDR1 LNHDA, CDR2 SQIVND (reference sequence). The CDR3 is 15 residues long. CDR3 DNA: TGTGCCAGTAAGGAACAGGGGGTAAGGAATCAGCCCCAGCATTTT. Its translation is CASKEQGVRNQPQHF. Filled out from reference TRBV19 and TRBJ1-5, the complete variable domain reads DGGITQSPKYLFRKEGQNVTLSCEQNLNHDAMYWYRQDPGQGLRLIYYSQIVNDFQKGDIAEGYSVSREKKESFPLTVTSAQKNPTAFYLCASKEQGVRNQPQHFGDGTRLSIL.

This sequence joins TRBV28 and TRBJ2-5, with 7 bases identical to TRBD2. Looked up from germline, CDR1 is MDHEN and CDR2 is SYDVKM. The CDR3 is made up of 15 amino acids. The trim removed 5 bases at V and 3 bases at J, leaving 9 bases unmatched. This CDR3 is CASSPGTLAEETQYF. Here the CDR3 DNA reads TGTGCCAGCAGTCCCGGAACCCTAGCGGAAGAGACCCAGTACTTC.

This clone came up a few times. The V gene is TRBV6-6, the J gene TRBJ1-4, with a weak D call TRBD1 (6 bases). Germline V gene data show CDR1 as MNHNY and CDR2 as SVGAGI (reference sequence). CDR3 length equals 15 residues. The germline V and J ends were trimmed by 0 bases and 6 bases, with 11 bases remaining between them. The CDR3 spells CASSYSGGVDEKLFF. For the CDR3, the DNA is TGTGCCAGCAGTTACTCAGGGGGGGTTGATGAAAAACTGTTTTTT.

The rearrangement joins TRBV5-4 to TRBJ1-5; D unclear. This CDR3 is built from 13 residues. Germline V gene lookup returns CDR1 SGHNT and CDR2 YYREEE (reference sequence). V was cut by 0 bases and J by 8 bases, with 9 bases left in between. CDR3 in DNA: TGTGCCAGCAGCTTGGCGCCGGGAAAGCCCCAGCATTTT. It codes for CASSLAPGKPQHF.

The V gene is TRBV6-5, the J gene TRBJ2-1; 8 bases are shared with TRBD2. After removal of 5 bases from V and 6 bases from J, the junction contained 3 bases not matched to a gene. Germline values: CDR1 MNHEY, CDR2 SVGAGI. There are 13 residues in the CDR3. The CDR3 region is CASSTSGSNEQFF. The CDR3 bases are TGTGCCAGCAGTACAAGCGGGAGCAATGAGCAGTTCTTC.

V usage is TRBV4-3 and J usage is TRBJ1-6, with D possibly matching TRBD1 (6 bases). V lost 0 bases and J 4 bases, leaving 13 bases between the germline ends. Germline lookup yields CDR1 LGHNA and CDR2 YSLEER. The CDR3 is made up of 17 amino acids. The CDR3 DNA sequence: TGCGCCAGCAGCCAAGACGTCAGGGGTCAATATAATTCACCCCTCCACTTT. It yields the protein CASSQDVRGQYNSPLHF.

The chain uses TRBV24-1 and TRBJ2-3, with D maybe TRBD1 (6 bases). V lost 6 bases, J lost 0 bases, and 9 bases lay in between. CDR3 length equals 14 residues. The germline gives CDR1 KGHDR, CDR2 SFDVKD. The CDR3 protein is CATSQQGSTDTQYF. The CDR3 nucleotides are TGTGCCACCAGTCAACAGGGCAGCACAGATACGCAGTATTTT.

The rearrangement uses TRBV7-3 and TRBJ2-7; D perhaps matches TRBD2 (6 bases). Trimming cost V 2 bases and J 0 bases, with 11 bases left between them. Germline V gene lookup returns CDR1 SGHTA and CDR2 FQGTGA. The CDR3 runs to 15 residues. As DNA, the CDR3 is TGTGCCAGCAGCTTACTCGGGAGTGACTCCTACGAGCAGTACTTC. Its translation is CASSLLGSDSYEQYF.

The chain is built from TRBV7-2 and TRBJ1-4, with a tentative D call TRBD1 (5 bases). V was cut by 5 bases and J by 7 bases, with 17 bases left in between. This CDR3 spans 15 amino acids. CDR1 is SGHTA, CDR2 FQGNSA, per germline. This CDR3 is CASSPEWGASEKLFF. In DNA form, the CDR3 reads TGTGCCAGCAGCCCCGAGTGGGGCGCCTCTGAAAAACTGTTTTTT.

The CDR3 bases are TGCGCCAGCAGCTGGACAGGGACAAACACTGAAGCTTTCTTT. It translates to CASSWTGTNTEAFF. The chain recombines TRBV5-1 with TRBJ1-1; 8 bases fit TRBD1. The junction had 3 bases not matched to a gene; V was cut back by 3 bases and J by 2 bases. The V gene's germline CDR1 is SGHRS and CDR2 YFSETQ. The CDR3 is made up of 14 amino acids.

This clone was picked up one time. V gene TRBV28 combines with J gene TRBJ2-2, with 9 nucleotides matching TRBD1. V trimming: 0 bases; J trimming: 4 bases; junction bases outside the gene matches: 6. This CDR3 is built from 17 residues. The V gene's germline CDR1 is MDHEN and CDR2 SYDVKM. CDR3 protein: CASSLWGTGSTTGELFF. CDR3 bases: TGTGCCAGCAGTTTATGGGGGACAGGGTCGACCACCGGGGAGCTGTTTTTT.